What follows are 16 T cell receptor beta chains derived from one specimen sequenced in a study of T-cell reconstitution after alpha-beta-depleted transplantation in children. Unique molecular identifiers were used to barcode this TCRbeta library. TCRdb independently ran MiXCR on the PCR reads; one entry per CDR3 protein. The sample includes 300,000 to 350,000 distinct CDR3 sequences, around 25% seen only once; the top ten take 9.5% to 13%. The sequenced sample was PBMCs, mostly from graft donor cells, obtained 180 days after TCRalphabeta/CD19-depleted stem cell transplant. Receptors originate from a male patient younger than 18 who had a stem cell transplant for acute lymphoblastic leukemia, so the T cells may come from the graft donor.

This clonotype was recorded a few times. The gene calls are TRBV27 and TRBJ2-1, with D possibly matching TRBD2 (6 bases). V gave up 1 base and J gave up 4 bases, with 8 bases separating them. The CDR3 spans 14 residues. Germline loops: CDR1 MNHEY, CDR2 SMNVEV (reference sequence). CDR3 nucleotides: TGTGCCAGCAGTTTATTGGGACTTTACAATGAGCAGTTCTTC. Protein sequence: CASSLLGLYNEQFF.

This chain joins TRBV6-1 and TRBJ2-2; TRBD1 agrees at 8 bases. In germline, CDR1 is MNHNS, CDR2 SASEGT. Unmatched junction bases numbered 8, after V lost 3 bases and J lost 8 bases. CDR3 length: 15 residues. This CDR3 is CASSEGQDLLGELFF. CDR3 sequence (DNA): TGTGCCAGCAGTGAGGGACAGGACTTACTAGGGGAGCTGTTTTTT.

In this sample, this clonotype turned up a few times. In DNA, the CDR3 is TGTGCCAGCAGCTTCACAGGGAACGGGTATGAGCAGTTCTTC. Amino acids: CASSFTGNGYEQFF. The chain uses TRBV5-8 and TRBJ2-1; TRBD1 is a possible D gene (6 bases). Trimming pared 2 bases from V and 8 bases from J, leaving 14 bases between. Per the germline V gene, CDR1 is SGHTS and CDR2 is YDEGEE. This CDR3 has 14 amino acids. Full variable domain (rest looked up from reference TRBV5-8 and TRBJ2-1): EAGVTQSPTHLIKTRGQQATLRCSPISGHTSVYWYQQALGLGLQFLLWYDEGEERNRGNFPPRFSGRQFPNYSSELNVNALELEDSALYLCASSFTGNGYEQFFGPGTRLTVL.

J is TRBJ1-4 and V is TRBV12-3 or TRBV12-4; a possible D gene is TRBD1 (6 bases). The CDR3 contains 15 residues. Trimming shortened V by 1 base and J by 7 bases, and 13 bases separated the two germline ends. Here the CDR3 DNA reads TGTGCCAGCAGTTTAGATGCTGAGGGGGGTGAAAAACTGTTTTTT. It is translated as CASSLDAEGGEKLFF.

The chain combines TRBV3-1 with TRBJ2-2, with 10 bases matching TRBD2. Losses at the gene ends were 4 bases for V and 6 bases for J; bases not matched to a gene: 5. Germline CDR1 reads LGHDT; CDR2 reads YNNKEL (reference sequence). CDR3 length: 15 residues. CDR3 protein: CASSPTGTSAGELFF. In DNA, the CDR3 is TGTGCCAGCAGCCCCACCGGGACTAGCGCCGGGGAGCTGTTTTTT.

In this sample, this clonotype turned up a few times. V gene TRBV4-2 combines with J gene TRBJ2-1; 8 bases agree with TRBD2. The CDR3 is 16 amino acids. V shed 1 base, J shed 7 bases, and the junction held 9 bases outside the gene matches. Germline CDR1 LGHNA, CDR2 YNFKEQ. CDR3 amino acids: CASSQGPAGRVNEQFF. In nucleotides, the CDR3 is TGTGCCAGCAGCCAAGGTCCCGCCGGGAGGGTGAATGAGCAGTTCTTC.

The CDR3 sequence: CASTLFSGRAFGNEQFF. CDR3 bases: TGTGCCAGCACCCTCTTTAGCGGGAGGGCCTTCGGGAATGAGCAGTTCTTC. V usage is TRBV27 and J usage is TRBJ2-1; 11 bases align to TRBD2. Germline CDR1 is MNHEY and CDR2 is SMNVEV (reference sequence). CDR3 length: 17 amino acids. V lost 7 bases, J lost 7 bases, and 15 bases stayed unmatched.

In this sample, this clonotype turned up a few times. The rearrangement joins TRBV7-2 to TRBJ2-1; tentative D call: TRBD2 (5 bases). V was clipped by 2 bases and J by 3 bases, with 8 bases between them. This CDR3 has 14 residues. Germline CDR1 and CDR2: SGHTA and FQGNSA. The CDR3 spells CASSLSGFYNEQFF. Written as DNA, the CDR3 is TGTGCCAGCAGCTTATCGGGATTCTACAATGAGCAGTTCTTC.

J is TRBJ1-5 and V is TRBV7-9; no clear D gene. The CDR3 spans 13 residues. V was pared by 2 bases and J by 7 bases, with 9 bases between. The germline gives CDR1 SEHNR, CDR2 FQNEAQ (reference sequence). As DNA, the CDR3 is TGTGCCAGCAGCTTATCCGTAGACCAGCCCCAGCATTTT. Amino acid sequence: CASSLSVDQPQHF.

This chain links TRBV5-1 with TRBJ2-3, with TRBD1 as a possible D gene (6 bases). V was shortened by 2 bases and J by 4 bases, with 11 bases between the two germline ends. Germline V lookup: CDR1 SGHRS, CDR2 YFSETQ. The CDR3 is 14 amino acids. CDR3 sequence: CASSLTGNPDTQYF. The CDR3 nucleotides read TGCGCCAGCAGCTTAACAGGGAACCCAGATACGCAGTATTTT.

This clonotype showed up just a few times. The CDR3 DNA sequence: TGTGCCAGCAGTCCGGACGGTCTAGAGACCCAGTACTTC. This sequence encodes CASSPDGLETQYF. This chain joins TRBV27 and TRBJ2-5; the D is unclear. Germline CDR1 and CDR2: MNHEY and SMNVEV (reference sequence). The CDR3 sequence is 13 residues long. Trimming took off 5 bases at V and 4 bases at J, with 11 bases between the two ends.

This rearrangement joins TRBV11-2 to TRBJ2-1, with D possibly called TRBD1 or TRBD2 (5 bases each). The ends were cut back, 0 bases at V and 7 bases at J, with 16 bases in the middle. The CDR3 is 16 amino acids. In germline, CDR1 is SGHAT, CDR2 FQNNGV. Here the CDR3 DNA reads TGTGCCAGCAGCTTAGATACGAGGCCATGGGGGAATGAGCAGTTCTTC. Protein sequence: CASSLDTRPWGNEQFF.

The J gene is TRBJ1-2, the V gene TRBV20-1; D might be TRBD1 (5 bases). This CDR3 has 14 amino acids. Trimming pared 6 bases from V and 3 bases from J, leaving 17 bases between. Per germline, CDR1 DFQATT and CDR2 SNEGSKA (reference sequence). CDR3 loop: CSAPRRGSDYGYTF. The CDR3 bases are TGCAGTGCCCCAAGACGGGGGTCCGACTATGGCTACACCTTC.

In nucleotides, the CDR3 is TGCGCCAGCAGCTTGATCAGGGGGCGAGAGACCCAGTACTTC. Translated: CASSLIRGRETQYF. The chain links TRBV5-1 to TRBJ2-5; 8 bases are shared with TRBD1. The germline gives CDR1 SGHRS, CDR2 YFSETQ. CDR3 length: 14 residues. V shed 1 base and J 4 bases; nucleotides not matched to a gene: 3.

This clonotype was detected a few times. The rearrangement joins TRBV7-8 to TRBJ1-2; D gene uncertain. The CDR3 length is 14 residues. V lost 3 bases to trimming and J lost 1 base, with 9 bases between them. Germline values: CDR1 SGHVS, CDR2 FQNEAQ. In DNA, the CDR3 is TGTGCCAGCAGCTTCTCACAGTATAACTATGGCTACACCTTC. Its protein product is CASSFSQYNYGYTF.

The CDR3 bases are TGTGCCAGCAGTGATCAACGGGGTCAGACCCAGTACTTC. This sequence encodes CASSDQRGQTQYF. The chain links TRBV6-1 to TRBJ2-5, with a weak D call TRBD2 (5 bases). V was pared by 3 bases and J by 6 bases, with 11 bases between. The CDR3 is made up of 13 amino acids. The germline CDR1 and CDR2 sequences are MNHNS and SASEGT.